This T cell receptor (beta chain) is drawn from a study of CD8 T cells in Susac syndrome. A single count supports this clonotype. With random hexamers, 0.5 to 1 ug RNA was reverse transcribed. TCRdb recomputed calls from the immunoSEQ multiplex PCR reads with MiXCR, one row per CDR3 protein. The sample carries 150,000 to 200,000 distinct CDR3 sequences, around 95% recorded once. Germline values: CDR1 SNHLY, CDR2 FYNNEI. CDR3 length: 15 residues. Trimming removed 6 bases from V and 4 bases from J; junction bases left unmatched: 6. In blood CD8+ and CD4+ T cells, TCR beta underwent sequencing. Specimen: CD4+ T cells from PBMCs. The V and J genes are TRBV2 and TRBJ1-5, with TRBD1 matching 10 bases. The receptor was derived from a human donor in good health. The CDR3 sequence: CASSAGTGENQPQHF. The CDR3 bases are TGTGCCAGCAGCGCCGGGACAGGGGAGAATCAGCCCCAGCATTTT. The complete variable domain, with remaining parts taken from reference TRBV2 and TRBJ1-5, reads EPEVTQTPSHQVTQMGQEVILRCVPISNHLYFYWYRQILGQKVEFLVSFYNNEISEKSEIFDDQFSVERPDGSNFTLKIRSTKLEDSAMYFCASSAGTGENQPQHFGDGTRLSIL.